The clone carrying this T cell receptor beta chain was found a few times. Its antigen is unknown. The data originate from a study of Graves' ophthalmopathy and Graves' hyperthyroidism. Beta-chain TCR CDR3 regions were amplified from RNA transcripts. Second-round multiplex PCR followed a first-round RT-PCR using HTBI primers. TCRdb passed the multiplex PCR reads through MiXCR, listing each CDR3 protein once. The sample lists about 620,000 distinct CDR3 sequences, about a fifth occurring once. No progression to ophthalmopathy over 18 months defined stable hyperthyroidism. It was on clinical symptoms, serum thyroxine, TRAb, thyroid ultrasound and orbital computed tomography that diagnosis relied. Study-wide points: A roughly 81% specificity and approximately 88% sensitivity were achieved by a 13-signature model that separated ophthalmopathy from stable hyperthyroidism. Also, most clonotypes expanded in the thyroid above 0.001 frequency appeared in blood.

V was clipped by 3 bases and J by 4 bases; unmatched bases: 12. Germline V gives CDR1 LGHDT, CDR2 YNNKEL (reference sequence). This CDR3 is 17 amino acids long. This sequence originates from a woman under 30 with stable Graves' hyperthyroidism. Some clones in this sample may be carry-over from other donors' samples. The material sequenced was peripheral blood. This chain links TRBV3-1 with TRBJ2-7, with 10 nucleotides matching TRBD2. This chain's CDR3 is CASSQSIAGGGSYEQYF. Here the CDR3 DNA reads TGTGCCAGCAGCCAGTCAATAGCGGGAGGAGGGAGTTACGAGCAGTACTTC.